Listed below are T cell receptor beta chains from one sample, sequenced in a study of breast tumors, draining lymph nodes, adjacent tissues. TCRdb used MiXCR to reprocess the multiplex PCR reads, holding one entry per CDR3 protein. The repertoire holds tens of thousands of distinct CDR3 sequences, 20% to 25% seen once, with about 7.6% in the top ten. The sequenced material came from breast tumor tissue. These receptor sequences come from a female donor with breast cancer. Some clones in this sample may be carry-over from other donors' samples. CDR3s include the opening cysteine and the closing phenylalanine or tryptophan. The D gene is left open where the match is weak. The size entry gives once, few, many, or a class for an expanded clone.

>TRBV2|-|TRBJ1-3|many
TGTGCCAGCTGCGTCGGTCCTGGAAACACCATATATTTT
CASCVGPGNTIYF
>TRBV15|-|TRBJ2-3|many
TGTGCCATCAGCAGTCGATGGGGAGGAGATACGCAGTATTTT
CAISSRWGGDTQYF
>TRBV2|-|TRBJ2-1|many
TGTGCCAGCAGCACAGCCAATGAGCAGTTCTTC
CASSTANEQFF
>TRBV6-5|-|TRBJ1-4|large
TGTGCCAGCAGTGAAAGGACAGCTGAAAAACTGTTTTTT
CASSERTAEKLFF
>TRBV11-2|TRBD2|TRBJ2-2|many
TGTGCCAGCAGCTTATCTAGCGGGAGGGCTTCGGCCGGGGAGCTGTTTTTT
CASSLSSGRASAGELFF
>TRBV5-1|TRBD2|TRBJ2-1|few
TGCGCCAGCAGCTTGGCTTCTAGCGGGAGGGCTAAATACAATGAGCAGTTCTTC
CASSLASSGRAKYNEQFF
>TRBV6-6|-|TRBJ1-5|many
TGTGCCAGCAGGGATAAATCGTTGCAGCCCCAGCATTTT
CASRDKSLQPQHF
>TRBV2|-|TRBJ1-2|many
TGTGCCAGCAGGACTCAGGGGTATGGCTACACCTTC
CASRTQGYGYTF
>TRBV3-1|TRBD2|TRBJ2-7|many
TGTGCCAGCAGCCAAGGAGCGGGAGCCCGGGGCGAGCAGTACTTC
CASSQGAGARGEQYF
>TRBV5-6|-|TRBJ2-3|many
TGTGCCAGCAGCCGGACTAGCACAGATACGCAGTATTTT
CASSRTSTDTQYF
>TRBV6-5|-|TRBJ2-7|medium-sized
TGTGCCAGCAGTTACCTTGCGGAGCCCCCCTACGAGCAGTACTTC
CASSYLAEPPYEQYF